These 13 T cell receptor beta chains came from one sample sequenced in a study of blood T cells in healthy people across ages. With a J-beta primer mix and a sample-barcoded 5' primer, a second PCR ran about 6 to 11 cycles. TCRdb reprocessed the 5' RACE reads via MiXCR and lists one record per CDR3 protein. The sample gives 1.5 million to 2 million distinct CDR3 sequences, approximately 39% of which show up once; about 21% is in the top ten. Input material: blood. These receptors all stem from a human donor in good health.

The chain employs TRBV6-2 or TRBV6-3 and TRBJ2-1; TRBD1 is a possible D gene (5 bases). There are 13 residues in the CDR3. The V end lost 0 bases, the J end lost 12 bases, and 12 bases lay between the germline ends. Germline CDR1 MNHEY, CDR2 SVGEGT. CDR3 sequence reads: CASSYSYVGAQFF. The DNA of the CDR3 is TGTGCCAGCAGTTACTCTTATGTAGGGGCGCAGTTCTTC.

The gene calls are TRBV7-2 and TRBJ1-2; perhaps TRBD1 as D (6 bases). V was cut by 4 bases and J by 2 bases, with 11 bases left in between. The germline gives CDR1 SGHTA, CDR2 FQGNSA. The CDR3 is 14 residues long. CDR3 amino acids: CASSCVTGNYGYTF. Here the CDR3 DNA reads TGTGCCAGCAGCTGCGTAACAGGGAACTATGGCTACACCTTC.

This chain connects TRBV6-1 to TRBJ2-7; TRBD1 agrees at 9 bases. V lost 0 bases and J lost 5; bases outside the gene matches: 8. The CDR3 sequence is 16 residues long. Germline loops: CDR1 MNHNS, CDR2 SASEGT. The CDR3 DNA sequence: TGTGCCAGCAGTGAAGCTTCAGGACAGGGGTCCCACGAGCAGTACTTC. Translating gives CASSEASGQGSHEQYF.

The chain carries TRBV20-1 and TRBJ1-2; D remains ambiguous. Germline-derived CDR1 and CDR2 are DFQATT and SNEGSKA (reference sequence). Trimming took off 6 bases at V and 3 bases at J, with 23 bases between the two ends. The CDR3 length is 16 residues. The CDR3 loop reads CSAHRIALRADYGYTF. The CDR3 DNA reads TGCAGTGCCCATCGCATAGCTCTTAGGGCGGACTATGGCTACACCTTC.

This clonotype was seen a handful of times. This sequence joins TRBV10-3 and TRBJ1-2; D is unresolved. The CDR3 totals 16 residues. Deletions cut 5 bases from V and 0 bases from J, with 16 bases between. The germline V gene has CDR1 ENHRY and CDR2 SYGVKD. The chain's CDR3 is CAISTSRTLANYGYTF. CDR3 in DNA: TGTGCCATCAGTACATCGAGGACGTTGGCTAACTATGGCTACACCTTC.

This clonotype appeared a few times. With a much larger clone just one base away, this may be a read error. The chain uses TRBV4-2 and TRBJ2-7, with 9 bases lining up with TRBD1. V was pared by 0 bases and J by 2 bases, with 8 bases of the junction left unmatched. CDR3 length: 17 residues. The germline CDR1 and CDR2 sequences are LGHNA and YNFKEQ. Here the CDR3 reads CASSQEGAGTGTYEQYF. CDR3 sequence (DNA): TGTGCCAGCAGCCAAGAAGGGGCCGGGACAGGGACCTACGAGCAGTACTTC.

This clonotype showed up just a few times. The chain is built from TRBV15 and TRBJ2-3; tentative D call: TRBD1 (6 bases). Trimming stripped 0 bases from V and 6 bases from J, with 16 bases between. The germline gives CDR1 LNHNV, CDR2 YYDKDF (reference sequence). The CDR3 has 16 residues. The CDR3 DNA is TGTGCCACCAGCAGAGATCAACAGGGAGTGGGGGATACGCAGTATTTT. Translating it yields CATSRDQQGVGDTQYF.

CDR3 in DNA: TGTGCCAGCAGCGATCCGGGACTAGCAAGGAATGAGCAGTTCTTC. Amino acid sequence: CASSDPGLARNEQFF. This chain joins TRBV25-1 and TRBJ2-1, with 9 bases that match TRBD2. The germline V gene encodes CDR1 MGHDK and CDR2 SYGVNS. Trimming cost V 6 bases and J 7 bases; bases outside gene matches: 10. The CDR3 is made up of 15 amino acids.

As for this clonotype: The junction departs from the called germline gene at one end, perhaps through a read error. This chain uses TRBV27 with TRBJ2-3, with D perhaps TRBD1 (7 bases). The CDR3 sequence is 15 residues long. From germline, CDR1 is MNHEY and CDR2 SMNVEV (reference sequence). The CDR3 bases are TGTGCCAGCACCCGGCGGGGACAGCGCACAGGTACGCAGTATTTT. This sequence encodes CASTRRGQRTGTQYF.

This chain joins TRBV4-3 and TRBJ2-1; maybe TRBD1 (6 bases). V lost 5 bases to trimming and J lost 9 bases, with 23 bases between them. The CDR3 covers 16 residues. CDR1 and CDR2 from the germline V gene are LGHNA and YSLEER. CDR3 sequence (DNA): TGCGCCAGCAGCAAGACCACGGCAGGGGAATTGGGTGAGCAGTTCTTC. Encoded protein: CASSKTTAGELGEQFF.

This sequence joins TRBV5-1 and TRBJ2-5; unclear D gene. The CDR3 totals 13 residues. Germline V CDR1 and CDR2: SGHRS, YFSETQ. The V end was cut by 1 base, the J end by 4 bases, with 8 bases between. In DNA, the CDR3 is TGCGCCAGCAGCTTGCGTAGCTTAGAGACCCAGTACTTC. This sequence encodes CASSLRSLETQYF.

This chain joins TRBV29-1 and TRBJ2-4; 8 bases align to TRBD2. V lost 6 bases and J lost 3; bases outside the gene matches: 10. Germline CDR1 reads SQVTM; CDR2 reads ANQGSEA. The CDR3 is 15 amino acids. DNA of the CDR3: TGCAGCGTCACCTCAAGCGGGGGAGTCAAAAACATTCAGTACTTC. Encoded protein: CSVTSSGGVKNIQYF.

The chain has TRBV6-4 and TRBJ2-6, with D maybe TRBD1 (5 bases). This CDR3 contains 15 residues. CDR1 MRHNA and CDR2 SNTAGT come from the germline V gene. V was cut by 2 bases and J by 2 bases, with 7 bases left in between. The CDR3: CASSDRGTGANVLTF. Written as DNA, the CDR3 is TGTGCCAGCAGTGACAGGGGAACTGGGGCCAACGTCCTGACTTTC.